The clone carrying this TCR beta chain occurred many times. Its target is unknown. Trimming stripped 4 bases from V and 5 bases from J, with 13 bases between. Germline values: CDR1 DFQATT, CDR2 SNEGSKA (reference sequence). The length of the CDR3 is 13 residues. The entry originates in a study of response to subunit inactivated influenza vaccine. Using its own MiXCR run on the RT-PCR reads, TCRdb lists one record per CDR3 protein. The sample shows hundreds of thousands of distinct CDR3 sequences, 14% of them seen only once. Study-wide points: The authors suggested that every seasonal influenza vaccination recruits few new T cells.

The rearrangement uses TRBV20-1 and TRBJ2-3; D ambiguous. The input for sequencing was PBMCs from blood, taken 14 days before vaccination. This sequence originates from a man over 45 who received an inactivated influenza vaccine. CDR3: CSANTNLIDTQYF. The CDR3 bases are TGCAGTGCTAACACGAACCTGATAGATACGCAGTATTTT.